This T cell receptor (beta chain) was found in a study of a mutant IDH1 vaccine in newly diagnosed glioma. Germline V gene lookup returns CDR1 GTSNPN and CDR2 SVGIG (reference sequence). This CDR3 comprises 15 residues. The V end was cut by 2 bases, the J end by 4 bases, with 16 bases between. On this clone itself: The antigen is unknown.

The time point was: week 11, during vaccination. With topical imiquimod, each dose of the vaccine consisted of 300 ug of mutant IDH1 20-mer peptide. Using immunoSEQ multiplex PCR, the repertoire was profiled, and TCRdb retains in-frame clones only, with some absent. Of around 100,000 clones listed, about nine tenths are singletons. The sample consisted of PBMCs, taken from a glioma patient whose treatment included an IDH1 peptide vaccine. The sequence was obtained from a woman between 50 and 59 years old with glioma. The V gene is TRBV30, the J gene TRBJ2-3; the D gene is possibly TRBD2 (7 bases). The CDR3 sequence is CAWSTATGRADTQYF. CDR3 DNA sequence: TGTGCCTGGAGTACAGCCACAGGGAGGGCAGATACGCAGTATTTT.